The 21 T cell receptor beta chains given below trace back to one sample, sequenced in a study of T cell repertoires in cytomegalovirus infection. TCRdb analysed the reads with MiXCR anew, one entry per CDR3 protein. The table shows 640,000 or so distinct CDR3 sequences, with 30% to 40% occurring only once. No antigen has been assigned to these receptors. The source material was cultured PBMCs, sampled from culture after CMV antigen stimulation. These receptors all come from a human donor in good health (CMV status not recorded). Some clones in this sample may be carry-over from other donors' samples.

V usage is TRBV6-6 and J usage is TRBJ2-7, with 8 bases fitting TRBD2. Germline V gives CDR1 MNHNY, CDR2 SVGAGI (reference sequence). Losses at the gene ends were 5 bases for V and 3 bases for J; bases not matched to a gene: 6. The CDR3 contains 14 residues. The chain's CDR3 is CASSTGGGSYEQYF. The CDR3 bases are TGTGCCAGCAGTACGGGGGGGGGGAGCTACGAGCAGTACTTC.

This clonotype was picked up many times. This rearrangement joins TRBV7-9 to TRBJ2-1, with D maybe TRBD2 (6 bases). The CDR3 length is 15 residues. Trimming pared 6 bases from V and 3 bases from J, leaving 15 bases between. Germline V gene data show CDR1 as SEHNR and CDR2 as FQNEAQ (reference sequence). CDR3 protein: CASSTVSGFYNEQFF. In DNA form, the CDR3 reads TGTGCCAGCAGTACAGTTAGCGGCTTCTACAATGAGCAGTTCTTC.

Many counts were recorded for this clonotype. This chain links TRBV7-2 with TRBJ1-3; a possible D gene is TRBD1 (6 bases). Trimming removed 3 bases from V and 0 bases from J, with 15 bases in between. The V gene's germline CDR1 is SGHTA and CDR2 FQGNSA. The CDR3 sequence is 17 residues long. The CDR3 DNA reads as TGTGCCAGCAGCTTCTACTTCGGACAGATCTCTGGAAACACCATATATTTT. Translated: CASSFYFGQISGNTIYF.

In its sample, this clonotype was seen many times. This chain connects TRBV7-8 to TRBJ1-5, with D maybe TRBD1 (5 bases). Trimming cost V 5 bases and J 2 bases, with 13 bases left between them. The CDR3 loop spans 15 amino acids. Germline-derived CDR1 and CDR2 are SGHVS and FQNEAQ. The CDR3 bases are TGTGCCAGCAGCCCCCCAGGGACGGGCAATCAGCCCCAGCATTTT. Translating gives CASSPPGTGNQPQHF.

The rearrangement joins TRBV27 to TRBJ2-7; 12 bases match TRBD1. The CDR3 covers 16 residues. Germline V CDR1 and CDR2: MNHEY, SMNVEV (reference sequence). V was clipped by 2 bases and J by 3 bases; unmatched bases: 5. The CDR3 DNA reads TGTGCCAGCAGTTTAAGGGACAGGGGGCGAGACTACGAGCAGTACTTC. This translates into CASSLRDRGRDYEQYF.

Only a few counts were recorded for this clonotype. The rearrangement uses TRBV12-3 or TRBV12-4 and TRBJ1-2; D unclear. This CDR3 is built from 15 residues. Trimming pared 5 bases from V and 6 bases from J, leaving 19 bases between. For the CDR3, the DNA is TGTGCCAGCAGTCCCTCCAAAATAGGTGTCCATGGCTACACCTTC. It translates to CASSPSKIGVHGYTF.

The chain has TRBV20-1 and TRBJ1-1; D unresolved. The CDR3 runs to 14 residues. Per the germline V gene, CDR1 is DFQATT and CDR2 is SNEGSKA (reference sequence). Between the trimmed V and J ends, which lost 6 bases and 0 bases, there was a span of 14 bases. CDR3 sequence (DNA): TGCAGTGCCTACCAGGCCAGGCTGAACACTGAAGCTTTCTTT. It translates to CSAYQARLNTEAFF.

The chain joins TRBV7-9 to TRBJ2-5, with a tentative D call TRBD1 (5 bases). The V and J ends lost 3 bases and 5 bases respectively, with 10 bases between them. Per germline, CDR1 SEHNR and CDR2 FQNEAQ (reference sequence). This CDR3 is built from 13 residues. The CDR3 DNA is TGTGCCAGCAGCTTCCAGGGTGTGGAGACCCAGTACTTC. It yields the protein CASSFQGVETQYF.

This clonotype has ten or more counts. The CDR3 bases are TGTGCCAGCAGCTACTCGGGCCAAGATAACACTGAAGCTTTCTTT. As protein: CASSYSGQDNTEAFF. V gene TRBV7-2 combines with J gene TRBJ1-1; no firm D call. The CDR3 extends over 15 amino acids. CDR1 and CDR2 (germline): SGHTA, FQGNSA. The V and J ends lost 4 bases and 2 bases respectively, with 14 bases between them.

Of note for this clonotype: A far more abundant clone sits one base away, making this likely a read error. This chain connects TRBV7-9 to TRBJ2-5; the D is unclear. CDR3 length equals 10 residues. Germline V gives CDR1 SEHNR, CDR2 FQNEAQ (reference sequence). V was trimmed by 4 bases and J by 4 bases, leaving 1 base between them. For the CDR3, the DNA is TGTGCCAGCAGCTCAGAGACCCAGTACTTC. Translating it yields CASSSETQYF.

This chain links TRBV28 with TRBJ1-4; possible D gene TRBD1, 6 bases. This CDR3 region has 16 residues. Trimming removed 4 bases at V and 5 bases at J, with 17 bases between. Germline V CDR1 and CDR2: MDHEN, SYDVKM. Written as DNA, the CDR3 is TGTGCCAGCAGTTCGCCAGGCAGGGGACTAAATGAAAAACTGTTTTTT. Protein product: CASSSPGRGLNEKLFF.

This clonotype was seen more than once but under ten times. This chain connects TRBV23-1 to TRBJ1-2, with 9 bases aligning to TRBD1. TRBV23-1 is assigned to the ORF class and has an uncertain function. V lost 3 bases and J lost 4; bases outside the gene matches: 6. CDR3 length equals 15 residues. The CDR3 DNA follows: TGCGCCAGCAGTCAGATGACAGGGGGGGGCTATGGCTACACCTTC. Translation: CASSQMTGGGYGYTF.

This clonotype was counted between two and nine times. The chain joins TRBV20-1 to TRBJ2-1; maybe TRBD2 (7 bases). The CDR3 has 15 amino acids. The germline V gene encodes CDR1 DFQATT and CDR2 SNEGSKA (reference sequence). Trimming took off 2 bases at V and 4 bases at J, with 15 bases between the two ends. CDR3 DNA: TGCAGTGCTAGACTTAGGGGGAGGGGATACAATGAGCAGTTCTTC. Translated, it gives CSARLRGRGYNEQFF.

The genes are TRBV2 and TRBJ2-1; D ambiguous. The CDR3 length is 13 residues. CDR1 is SNHLY and CDR2 is FYNNEI in the germline V gene. V dropped 8 bases and J dropped 8 bases, with 16 bases sitting between them. CDR3 in amino acids: CASPIRDNDEQFF. In DNA, the CDR3 is TGTGCCAGCCCGATCCGCGATAACGATGAGCAGTTCTTC.

With regard to this clonotype: Sequence at one end of the junction differs from germline and may be a read error. The V gene is TRBV20-1, the J gene TRBJ1-2, with no clear D. The germline gives CDR1 DFQATT, CDR2 SNEGSKA (reference sequence). The CDR3 length is 13 residues. The CDR3, as DNA: TGCAGTGCCAGAGGGATAGTGAACTATGGCTACACCTTC. It encodes CSARGIVNYGYTF.

In this sample, this clonotype turned up once. The V call is TRBV19, the J call TRBJ1-1; no reliable D call. Germline CDR1 and CDR2: LNHDA and SQIVND (reference sequence). V was trimmed by 4 bases and J by 1 base, leaving 16 bases between them. This CDR3 contains 16 residues. The CDR3 spells CASSTVRSKRNTEAFF. The CDR3, as DNA: TGTGCCAGTAGTACCGTCCGTTCTAAGAGGAACACTGAAGCTTTCTTT.

The chain links TRBV6-5 to TRBJ2-7; 7 bases match TRBD1. The CDR3 is 15 amino acids. Germline V gives CDR1 MNHEY, CDR2 SVGAGI. After removal of 5 bases from V and 4 bases from J, the junction contained 11 bases not matched to a gene. CDR3 coding DNA: TGTGCCAGCAGTGCCGACCCGGGACAGTTTTACGAGCAGTACTTC. It translates to CASSADPGQFYEQYF.

The chain combines TRBV7-6 with TRBJ2-2, with 10 bases identical to TRBD1. With V trimmed by 6 bases and J by 7 bases, 11 bases remained unmatched. The V gene's germline CDR1 is SGHVS and CDR2 FNYEAQ. The CDR3 runs 16 residues. For the CDR3, the DNA is TGTGCCAGCAGACAACCGGGACAGGGGCTAAGCGGGGAGCTGTTTTTT. Translated: CASRQPGQGLSGELFF.

J is TRBJ2-5 and V is TRBV5-1, with 7 bases lining up with TRBD1. CDR1 and CDR2 from the germline V gene are SGHRS and YFSETQ. Unmatched junction bases numbered 13, after V lost 0 bases and J lost 5 bases. CDR3 length equals 17 residues. This chain's CDR3 is CASSLARTGWDVETQYF. The CDR3 region has the DNA TGCGCCAGCAGCTTGGCCAGGACAGGTTGGGATGTGGAGACCCAGTACTTC.

CDR3 sequence reads: CASSQGWYTEAFF. The CDR3, as DNA: TGTGCCAGCAGTCAGGGGTGGTACACTGAAGCTTTCTTT. V gene TRBV2 combines with J gene TRBJ1-1; possibly TRBD1 for D (6 bases). V was clipped by 5 bases and J by 3 bases, with 10 bases between them. The CDR3 is 13 residues long. Germline values: CDR1 SNHLY, CDR2 FYNNEI.

This clonotype appeared a few times. CDR3 DNA sequence: TGTGCCATCAGTCCGGGACAGCACTATGGCTACACCTTC. Translation: CAISPGQHYGYTF. This chain links TRBV10-3 with TRBJ1-2; 7 bases are a match to TRBD1. Germline values: CDR1 ENHRY, CDR2 SYGVKD. V lost 5 bases and J lost 3; bases outside the gene matches: 3. The CDR3 totals 13 residues.